This T cell receptor beta chain appears in the sequencing data of a study of Graves' ophthalmopathy and Graves' hyperthyroidism. Study-level findings and limits: Blood also carried most expanded thyroid clonotypes exceeding 0.001 frequency. The model predicted ophthalmopathy progression with 70.59% sensitivity and 72% to 85% specificity.

In the case of this clonotype: Its antigen is undetermined.

The TCR beta CDR3 regions underwent amplification from RNA transcripts. The first round was an RT-PCR with HTBI primers, and the second round was a multiplex PCR. TCRdb used MiXCR to reprocess the multiplex PCR reads, holding one entry per CDR3 protein. The sample has 200,000 to 250,000 distinct CDR3 sequences; around 45% are singletons. Under 3 months in duration, the ophthalmopathy in affected donors had moderate-to-severe activity, CAS ≥3 and NOSPECS ≥4. Germline V lookup: CDR1 MDHEN, CDR2 SYDVKM. This CDR3 has 13 amino acids. V was clipped by 6 bases and J by 10 bases, with 16 bases between them. The chain couples TRBV28 to TRBJ1-5; maybe TRBD1 (5 bases). Source material: peripheral blood. This TCR was sampled from an adult man with Graves' ophthalmopathy. The CDR3 reads CASRLGHRPPQHF. The CDR3 DNA reads TGTGCCAGCAGACTAGGACACAGGCCTCCCCAGCATTTT.